The 5 T cell receptor beta chains presented below share a single source sample, sequenced in a study of post-analysis software for immune sequencing data. Findings and caveats of the study: With TRBV5-6, TRBV5-1 and TRBV20-1 included, a handful of TRBV segments were more frequent in patients than in controls.

Unique molecular identifiers featured in each of the TCR beta cDNA libraries. TCRdb re-called the PCR reads with MiXCR, one entry per CDR3 protein. This table has about half a million distinct CDR3 sequences, about a third appearing once. For these receptors, no antigen is known. Sequences were obtained from blood. These receptors originate from a girl aged 2-17 years with multiple sclerosis.

This clonotype appeared once. The J gene is TRBJ1-6, the V gene TRBV4-2; 7 bases agree with TRBD1. J was trimmed by 10 bases and V by 2 bases; bases with no gene match: 17. This CDR3 contains 18 residues. Germline assignment: CDR1 LGHNA and CDR2 YNFKEQ. CDR3: CASSQQHGTVGSNSPLHF. CDR3 nucleotides: TGTGCCAGCAGCCAACAGCATGGGACAGTGGGGTCCAACTCACCCCTCCACTTT.

The chain joins TRBV12-3 or TRBV12-4 to TRBJ1-6; 7 bases are shared with TRBD1. Trimming at V came to 6 bases and at J to 6 bases, leaving 5 bases not matched to a gene. The CDR3 is 14 amino acids. The CDR3 nucleotides read TGTGCCAGCAGCCTAACAGGGGTTAATTCACCCCTCCACTTT. This codes for CASSLTGVNSPLHF.

The chain uses TRBV12-3 or TRBV12-4 and TRBJ1-1; D might be TRBD1 (6 bases). Trimming pared 5 bases from V and 11 bases from J, leaving 21 bases between. The length of the CDR3 is 14 residues. Written as DNA, the CDR3 is TGTGCCAGCAGTGCTAATGAAGGGGGTATTAGGGCTTTCTTT. The encoded protein is CASSANEGGIRAFF.

The gene calls are TRBV29-1 and TRBJ1-1; TRBD1 matches 8 bases. The CDR3 consists of 13 residues. Germline CDR1 is SQVTM and CDR2 is ANQGSEA. V lost 1 base, J lost 5 bases, and 3 bases stayed unmatched. The CDR3 nucleotides read TGCAGCGTTGAAGGCAGGGGGCTTACTGAAGCTTTCTTT. Translating it yields CSVEGRGLTEAFF. Full variable domain (outside the CDR3, taken from reference TRBV29-1 and TRBJ1-1): SAVISQKPSRDICQRGTSLTIQCQVDSQVTMMFWYRQQPGQSLTLIATANQGSEATYESGFVIDKFPISRPNLTFSTLTVSNMSPEDSSIYLCSVEGRGLTEAFFGQGTRLTVV.

This clonotype was seen repeatedly, ten times or more. The chain links TRBV5-1 to TRBJ2-3; no definite D call. CDR1 and CDR2 from the germline V gene are SGHRS and YFSETQ. The CDR3 extends over 14 amino acids. Trimming removed 4 bases at V and 0 bases at J, with 9 bases between. The CDR3 DNA reads TGCGCCAGCAGCCTAGACATAAGCACAGATACGCAGTATTTT. Its translation: CASSLDISTDTQYF.